This passage covers 6 T cell receptor beta chains from one sample sequenced in a study of T cell responses to AZD1222 COVID-19 vaccine. Repertoires were generated with immunoSEQ multiplex PCR, while TCRdb's copy carries only in-frame clones and drops some. The data contain about 99,000 clones, roughly 88% of them seen just once; the ten biggest clones take up approximately 20%. The sample in question was peripheral blood, obtained on day 0 of AZD1222 vaccination. All receptors come from an adult in good health.

The chain couples TRBV19 to TRBJ2-3; D ambiguous. Germline values: CDR1 LNHDA, CDR2 SQIVND (reference sequence). The CDR3 covers 15 residues. V shed 3 bases and J shed 0 bases, with 10 bases lying between them. CDR3 loop: CASSMLPQSTDTQYF. In DNA, the CDR3 is TGTGCCAGTAGTATGCTACCCCAAAGCACAGATACGCAGTATTTT.

The gene calls are TRBV7-9 and TRBJ2-2; 10 nucleotides match TRBD1. This CDR3 has 16 amino acids. Germline-derived CDR1 and CDR2 are SEHNR and FQNEAQ (reference sequence). The V segment lost 5 bases and the J segment 5 bases; nucleotides outside the gene matches: 8. Here the CDR3 DNA reads TGTGCCAGCAGCCCCCCGGGACAGGGGATTACCGGGGAGCTGTTTTTT. Its protein product is CASSPPGQGITGELFF.

J is TRBJ1-4 and V is TRBV19; D uncertain. In germline, CDR1 is LNHDA, CDR2 SQIVND (reference sequence). The CDR3 runs to 12 residues. Trimming left V 4 bases short and J 7 bases short, with 7 bases between. The DNA for the CDR3 is TGTGCCAGTAGTAATACGGGTGAAAAACTGTTTTTT. Translated, it gives CASSNTGEKLFF.

This chain links TRBV18 with TRBJ1-4, with D tentatively TRBD1 (6 bases). Germline V gene sequence: CDR1 KGHSH, CDR2 LQKENI. The CDR3 has 15 amino acids. V was pared by 0 bases and J by 4 bases, with 9 bases between. The chain's CDR3 is CASSPPGGLNEKLFF. The DNA for the CDR3 is TGTGCCAGCTCACCACCGGGGGGGCTTAATGAAAAACTGTTTTTT.

The V and J genes are TRBV18 and TRBJ2-3, with 7 bases fitting TRBD1. V lost 3 bases and J lost 9; bases outside the gene matches: 12. This CDR3 is built from 15 residues. In germline, CDR1 is KGHSH, CDR2 LQKENI. CDR3 DNA sequence: TGTGCCAGCTCACCCGGACAGGTCCAGTATGGGACGCAGTATTTT. Protein: CASSPGQVQYGTQYF.

The V gene is TRBV5-8, the J gene TRBJ2-7; D may be TRBD1 (6 bases). The CDR3 sequence is 13 residues long. Trimming removed 4 bases at V and 3 bases at J, with 11 bases between. Germline-derived CDR1 and CDR2 are SGHTS and YDEGEE. Written as DNA, the CDR3 is TGTGCCAGCAGCCGGACAGTCCGCTACGAGCAGTACTTC. This sequence encodes CASSRTVRYEQYF.